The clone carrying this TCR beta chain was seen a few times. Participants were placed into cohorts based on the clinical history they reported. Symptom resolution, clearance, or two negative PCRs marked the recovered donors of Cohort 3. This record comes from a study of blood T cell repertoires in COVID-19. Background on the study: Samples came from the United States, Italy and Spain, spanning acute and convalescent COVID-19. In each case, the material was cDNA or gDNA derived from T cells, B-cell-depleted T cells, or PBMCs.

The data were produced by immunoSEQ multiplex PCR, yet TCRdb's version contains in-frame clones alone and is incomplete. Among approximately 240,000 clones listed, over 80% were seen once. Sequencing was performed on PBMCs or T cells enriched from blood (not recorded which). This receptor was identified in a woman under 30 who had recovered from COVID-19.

The CDR3 is CASSPSPRFDGYTF. Here the CDR3 DNA reads TGTGCCAGCTCACCATCTCCGAGATTCGATGGCTACACCTTC. This sequence joins TRBV18 and TRBJ1-2, with D uncertain. Germline CDR1 and CDR2: KGHSH and LQKENI. This CDR3 has 14 amino acids. Between the trimmed V and J ends, which lost 2 bases and 6 bases, there was a span of 13 bases.